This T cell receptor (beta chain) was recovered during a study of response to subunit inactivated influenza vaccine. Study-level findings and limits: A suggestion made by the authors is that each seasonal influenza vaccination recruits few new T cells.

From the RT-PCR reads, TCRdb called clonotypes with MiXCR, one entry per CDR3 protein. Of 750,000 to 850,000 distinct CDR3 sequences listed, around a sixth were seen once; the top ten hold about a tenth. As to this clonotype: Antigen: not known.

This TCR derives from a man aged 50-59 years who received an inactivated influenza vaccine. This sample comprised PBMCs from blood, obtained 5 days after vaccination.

CDR3 bases: TGTGCCAGCAGTGAAACGGGACAGGCCCTCTCTGGGGCCAACGTCCTGACTTTC. This translates into CASSETGQALSGANVLTF. This sequence joins TRBV6-1 and TRBJ2-6, with TRBD1 identical over 8 bases. The V and J ends lost 2 bases and 0 bases, in that order; junction bases with no gene match: 6. The CDR3 length is 18 residues. Germline CDR1 and CDR2: MNHNS and SASEGT.